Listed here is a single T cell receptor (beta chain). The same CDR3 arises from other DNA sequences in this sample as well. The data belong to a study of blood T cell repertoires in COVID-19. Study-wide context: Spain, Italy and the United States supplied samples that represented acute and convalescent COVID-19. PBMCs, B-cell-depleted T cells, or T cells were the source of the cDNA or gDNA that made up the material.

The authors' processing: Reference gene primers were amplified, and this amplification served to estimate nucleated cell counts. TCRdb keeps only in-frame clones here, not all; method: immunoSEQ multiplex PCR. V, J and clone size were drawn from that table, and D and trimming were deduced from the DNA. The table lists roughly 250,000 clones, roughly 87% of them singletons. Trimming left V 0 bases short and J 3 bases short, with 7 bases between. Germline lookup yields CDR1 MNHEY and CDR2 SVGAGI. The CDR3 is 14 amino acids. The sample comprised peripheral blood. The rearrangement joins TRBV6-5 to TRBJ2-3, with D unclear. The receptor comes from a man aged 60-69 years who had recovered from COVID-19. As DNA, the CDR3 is TGTGCCAGCAGTTACTCGAGGCCAACAGATACGCAGTATTTT. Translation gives CASSYSRPTDTQYF.